A selection of T cell receptor beta chains follows, all from one sample in a study of T-cell reconstitution after alpha-beta-depleted transplantation in children. TCRdb re-called the PCR reads with MiXCR, one entry per CDR3 protein. In the table there are a few hundred thousand distinct CDR3 sequences, approximately 10% of which are singletons. Sequencing used PBMCs from the stem cell graft donor, obtained from the stem cell graft. The receptors come from a human donor who donated a stem cell graft to a child with acute myeloid leukemia. Both conserved end residues are part of each CDR3. The D gene is left open where the match is weak.

V gene	D gene	J gene	CDR3 protein
TRBV6-2/TRBV6-3	TRBD2	TRBJ2-5	CASSYETGGQETQYF
TRBV20-1	TRBD1	TRBJ1-2	CSAKPGQGEWGGYTF
TRBV15	NA	TRBJ1-6	CATSRDTKNSPLHF
TRBV12-3/TRBV12-4	TRBD2	TRBJ2-1	CASSLASGASSYNEQFF
TRBV6-6	NA	TRBJ1-5	CASSFFFGRSDQPQHF
TRBV6-2/TRBV6-3	NA	TRBJ1-2	CASSYSGGARVGGYTF
TRBV4-3	TRBD2	TRBJ2-1	CASSQDPPSGPYNEQFF
TRBV3-1	NA	TRBJ1-6	CASRPGLNSPLHF
TRBV12-3/TRBV12-4	TRBD1	TRBJ2-4	CASSWTGIAKNIQYF
TRBV13	NA	TRBJ2-5	CASSPSLQETQYF
TRBV6-9	NA	TRBJ2-1	CARRDGGVANEQFF
TRBV4-2	NA	TRBJ2-5	CASSPRGNSGIGETQYF
TRBV9	NA	TRBJ1-1	CASRALDQSNTEAFF
TRBV25-1	NA	TRBJ1-2	CASSEYFIGGANYGYTF
TRBV5-5	TRBD1	TRBJ2-7	CASSLRTGGGSYEQYF
TRBV5-1	TRBD1	TRBJ2-3	CASSHTGQGADTQYF
TRBV7-2	TRBD1	TRBJ2-2	CASSPPGQRNTGELFF
TRBV5-1	NA	TRBJ2-4	CASSLDPGSKNIQYF
TRBV7-2	NA	TRBJ1-4	CASSSQTGMNNEKLFF
TRBV5-1	TRBD1	TRBJ2-1	CASRSTGFSYNEQFF
TRBV20-1	NA	TRBJ2-3	CSARARTDTQYF
TRBV10-3	TRBD1	TRBJ2-3	CAISAGDRGTDTQYF
TRBV28	TRBD2	TRBJ2-1	CASSGSGGSNEQFF
TRBV2	TRBD2	TRBJ2-7	CASSTTSGVAYEQYF
TRBV20-1	NA	TRBJ2-7	CSAPRPGQTYEQYF
TRBV6-2/TRBV6-3	NA	TRBJ1-5	CASSSRGPQHF
TRBV6-5	TRBD2	TRBJ2-1	CASSYGLAGVRSYNEQFF
TRBV5-1	NA	TRBJ2-1	CASSLAPATEYNEQFF
TRBV6-5	NA	TRBJ1-3	CASSSTGSSGNTIYF
TRBV20-1	NA	TRBJ2-2	CSARDVRKSGELFF
TRBV4-2	NA	TRBJ2-7	CASSPGAQEDYEQYF
TRBV20-1	NA	TRBJ2-2	CSASQHTGELFF
TRBV6-1	TRBD1	TRBJ1-2	CASSEALDRIYGYTF
TRBV4-3	NA	TRBJ2-1	CASSPPASPLEQFF
TRBV20-1	NA	TRBJ2-5	CSARDLGVLETQYF
TRBV6-2/TRBV6-3	NA	TRBJ2-7	CASSRASYEQYF
TRBV29-1	TRBD1	TRBJ2-5	CSVEEDRGRSETQYF